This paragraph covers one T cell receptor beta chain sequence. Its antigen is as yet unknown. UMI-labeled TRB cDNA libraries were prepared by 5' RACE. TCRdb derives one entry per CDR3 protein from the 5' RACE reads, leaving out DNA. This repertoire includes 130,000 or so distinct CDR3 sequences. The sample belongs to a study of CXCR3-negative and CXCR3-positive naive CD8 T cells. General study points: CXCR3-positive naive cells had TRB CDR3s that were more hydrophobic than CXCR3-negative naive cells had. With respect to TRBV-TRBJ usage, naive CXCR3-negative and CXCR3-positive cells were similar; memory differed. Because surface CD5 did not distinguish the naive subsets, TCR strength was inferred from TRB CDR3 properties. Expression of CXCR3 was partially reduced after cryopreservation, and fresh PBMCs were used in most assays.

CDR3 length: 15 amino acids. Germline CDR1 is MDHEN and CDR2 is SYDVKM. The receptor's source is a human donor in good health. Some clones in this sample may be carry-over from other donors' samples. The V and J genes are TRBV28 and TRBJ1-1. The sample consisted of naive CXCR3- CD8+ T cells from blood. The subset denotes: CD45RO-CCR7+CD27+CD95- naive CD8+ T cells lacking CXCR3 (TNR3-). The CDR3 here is CASRKDGDMNTEAFF.